This TCR beta chain was retrieved from a study of T cells in Graves' hyperthyroidism and ophthalmopathy. The study's findings and limits: Appearing also in blood were most of the thyroid clonotypes expanded above 0.001.

Ophthalmopathy patients all had a Clinical Activity Score of at least 3, a NOSPECS grade of at least 4 and disease under 3 months old. Clinical symptoms, serum thyroxine and TRAb, thyroid ultrasound and orbital computed tomography were used for the diagnoses. Amplified regions were TCR beta CDR3 sequences from RNA transcripts. The HTBI primer set drove a first-round RT-PCR of the TCR CDR3. Using its own MiXCR run on the multiplex PCR reads, TCRdb lists one record per CDR3 protein. The profile shows about half a million distinct CDR3 sequences, 20% of them singletons. The CDR3 spans 15 residues. The germline gives CDR1 SQVTM, CDR2 ANQGSEA. Trimming stripped 1 base from V and 4 bases from J, with 15 bases between. As concerns this clonotype: Its antigen is as yet unknown.

This TCR came from a man between 35 and 55 years old with Graves' ophthalmopathy. Input material: blood. The chain joins TRBV29-1 to TRBJ2-3; D may be TRBD1 (5 bases). For the CDR3, the DNA is TGCAGCGTTGAAGGGCTAGAAAGGGGTGCAGATACGCAGTATTTT. Translation: CSVEGLERGADTQYF.